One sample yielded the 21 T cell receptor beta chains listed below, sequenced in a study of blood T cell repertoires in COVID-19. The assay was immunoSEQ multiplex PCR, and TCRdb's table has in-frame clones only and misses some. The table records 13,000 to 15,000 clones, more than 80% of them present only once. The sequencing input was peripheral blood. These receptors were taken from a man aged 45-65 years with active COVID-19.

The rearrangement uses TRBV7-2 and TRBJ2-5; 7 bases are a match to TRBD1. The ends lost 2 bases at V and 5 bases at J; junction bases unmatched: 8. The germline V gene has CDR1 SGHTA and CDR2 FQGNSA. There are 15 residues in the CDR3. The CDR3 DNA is TGTGCCAGCAGCTTACAGACAGGGCTTGGGGAGACCCAGTACTTC. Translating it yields CASSLQTGLGETQYF.

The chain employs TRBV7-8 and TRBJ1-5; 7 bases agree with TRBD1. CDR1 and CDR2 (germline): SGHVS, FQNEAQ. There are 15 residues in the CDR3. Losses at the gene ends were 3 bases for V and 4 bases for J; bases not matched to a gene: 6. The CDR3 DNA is TGTGCCAGCAGCTTCTCGGGACAGAGTAATCAGCCCCAGCATTTT. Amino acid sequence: CASSFSGQSNQPQHF.

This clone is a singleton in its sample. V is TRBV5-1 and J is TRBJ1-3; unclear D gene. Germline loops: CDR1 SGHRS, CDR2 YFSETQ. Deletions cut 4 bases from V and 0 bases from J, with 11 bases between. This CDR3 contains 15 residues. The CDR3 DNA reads TGCGCCAGCAGCCCCGCGGGCCACTCTGGAAACACCATATATTTT. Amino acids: CASSPAGHSGNTIYF.

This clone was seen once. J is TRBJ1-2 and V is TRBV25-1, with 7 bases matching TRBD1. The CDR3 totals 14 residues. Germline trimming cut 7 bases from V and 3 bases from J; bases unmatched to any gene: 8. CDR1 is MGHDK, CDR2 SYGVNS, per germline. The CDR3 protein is CASKPSGQYYGYTF. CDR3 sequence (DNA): TGTGCCAGCAAACCCTCGGGACAGTACTATGGCTACACCTTC.

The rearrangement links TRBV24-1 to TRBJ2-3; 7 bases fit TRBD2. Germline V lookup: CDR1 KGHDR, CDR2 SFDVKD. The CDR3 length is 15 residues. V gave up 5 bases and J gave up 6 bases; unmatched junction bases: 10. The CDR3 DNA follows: TGTGCCACCAGTGTGGGGGAGGGCCTTTGGGATACGCAGTATTTT. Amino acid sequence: CATSVGEGLWDTQYF.

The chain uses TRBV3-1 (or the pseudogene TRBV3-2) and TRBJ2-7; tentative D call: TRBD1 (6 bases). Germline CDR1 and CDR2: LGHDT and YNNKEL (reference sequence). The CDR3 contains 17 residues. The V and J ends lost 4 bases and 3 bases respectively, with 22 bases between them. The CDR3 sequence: CASSLPSSTGCSYEQYF. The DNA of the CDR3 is TGTGCCAGCAGCCTCCCCTCCTCGACAGGATGTAGCTACGAGCAGTACTTC.

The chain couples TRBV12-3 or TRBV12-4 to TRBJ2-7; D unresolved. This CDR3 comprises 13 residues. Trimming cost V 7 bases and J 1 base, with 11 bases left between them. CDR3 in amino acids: CASTLVGSYEQYF. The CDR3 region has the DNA TGTGCCAGCACGCTAGTAGGATCCTACGAGCAGTACTTC.

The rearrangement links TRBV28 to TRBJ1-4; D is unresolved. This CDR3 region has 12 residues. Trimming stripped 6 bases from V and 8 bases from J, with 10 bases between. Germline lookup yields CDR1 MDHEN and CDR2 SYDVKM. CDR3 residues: CASSPTREKLFF. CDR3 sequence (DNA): TGTGCCAGCAGCCCCACTAGAGAAAAACTGTTTTTT.

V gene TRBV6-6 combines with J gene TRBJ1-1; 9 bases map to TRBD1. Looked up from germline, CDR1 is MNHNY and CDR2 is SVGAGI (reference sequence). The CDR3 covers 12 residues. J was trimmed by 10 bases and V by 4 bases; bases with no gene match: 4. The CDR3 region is CASSLTGGLAFF. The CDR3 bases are TGTGCCAGCAGTTTAACAGGGGGCTTAGCTTTCTTT.

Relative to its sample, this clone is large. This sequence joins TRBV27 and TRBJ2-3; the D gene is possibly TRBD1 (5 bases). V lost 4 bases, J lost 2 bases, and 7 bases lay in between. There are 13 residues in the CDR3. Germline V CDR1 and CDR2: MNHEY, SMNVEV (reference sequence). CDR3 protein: CASSSTVTDTQYF. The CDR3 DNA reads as TGTGCCAGCAGTTCGACAGTCACAGATACGCAGTATTTT.

The CDR3 reads CASSFQGAGEQYF. Written as DNA, the CDR3 is TGTGCCAGCAGTTTTCAGGGGGCGGGGGAGCAGTACTTC. The chain recombines TRBV12-3 or TRBV12-4 with TRBJ2-7, with 8 bases identical to TRBD1. The CDR3 length is 13 residues. V gave up 3 bases and J gave up 7 bases; unmatched junction bases: 5.

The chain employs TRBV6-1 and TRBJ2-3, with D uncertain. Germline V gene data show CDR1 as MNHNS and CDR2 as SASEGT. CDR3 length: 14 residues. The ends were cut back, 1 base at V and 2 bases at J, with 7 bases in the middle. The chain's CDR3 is CASSEGVATDTQYF. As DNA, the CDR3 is TGTGCCAGCAGTGAAGGGGTAGCCACAGATACGCAGTATTTT.

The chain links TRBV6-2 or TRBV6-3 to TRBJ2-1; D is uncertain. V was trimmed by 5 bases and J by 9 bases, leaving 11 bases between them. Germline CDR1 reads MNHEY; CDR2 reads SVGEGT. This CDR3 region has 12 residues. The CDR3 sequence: CASSNSITEQFF. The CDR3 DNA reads TGTGCCAGCAGTAATAGCATCACTGAGCAGTTCTTC.

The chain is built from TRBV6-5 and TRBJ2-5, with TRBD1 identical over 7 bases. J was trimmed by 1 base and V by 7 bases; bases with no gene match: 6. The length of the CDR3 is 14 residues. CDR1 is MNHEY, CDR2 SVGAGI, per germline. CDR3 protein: CASTPGQIQETQYF. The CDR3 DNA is TGTGCCAGCACCCCGGGACAGATCCAAGAGACCCAGTACTTC.

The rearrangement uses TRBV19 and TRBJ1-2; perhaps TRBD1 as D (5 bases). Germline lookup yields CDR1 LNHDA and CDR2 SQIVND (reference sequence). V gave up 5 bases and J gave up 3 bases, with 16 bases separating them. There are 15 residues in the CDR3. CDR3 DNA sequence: TGTGCCAGTAGTGACCGCCGGGGGAAAGACTATGGCTACACCTTC. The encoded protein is CASSDRRGKDYGYTF.

The CDR3 DNA sequence: TGTGCCAGCAGGGGAGCAACTAATGAAAAACTGTTTTTT. Translation gives CASRGATNEKLFF. J is TRBJ1-4 and V is TRBV9; D is ambiguous. The CDR3 consists of 13 residues. V lost 5 bases to trimming and J lost 0 bases, with 5 bases between them. Germline values: CDR1 SGDLS, CDR2 YYNGEE.

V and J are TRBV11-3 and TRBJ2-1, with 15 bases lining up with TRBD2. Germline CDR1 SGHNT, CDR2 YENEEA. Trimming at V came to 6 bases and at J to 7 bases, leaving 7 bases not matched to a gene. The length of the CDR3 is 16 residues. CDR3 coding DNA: TGTGCCAGCAGTCAAAAAGGGACTAGCGGGAGGAATGAGCAGTTCTTC. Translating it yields CASSQKGTSGRNEQFF. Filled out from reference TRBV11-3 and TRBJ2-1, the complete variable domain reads EAGVVQSPRYKIIEKKQPVAFWCNPISGHNTLYWYLQNLGQGPELLIRYENEEAVDDSQLPKDRFSAERLKGVDSTLKIQPAELGDSAVYLCASSQKGTSGRNEQFFGPGTRLTVL.

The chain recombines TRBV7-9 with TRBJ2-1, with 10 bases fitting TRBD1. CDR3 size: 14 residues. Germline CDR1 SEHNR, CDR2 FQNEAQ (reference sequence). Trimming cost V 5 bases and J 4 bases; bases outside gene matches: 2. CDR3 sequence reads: CASSRDRGYNEQFF. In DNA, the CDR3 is TGTGCCAGCAGCCGGGACAGGGGATACAATGAGCAGTTCTTC. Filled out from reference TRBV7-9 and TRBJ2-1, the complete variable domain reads DTGVSQNPRHKITKRGQNVTFRCDPISEHNRLYWYRQTLGQGPEFLTYFQNEAQLEKSRLLSDRFSAERPKGSFSTLEIQRTEQGDSAMYLCASSRDRGYNEQFFGPGTRLTVL.

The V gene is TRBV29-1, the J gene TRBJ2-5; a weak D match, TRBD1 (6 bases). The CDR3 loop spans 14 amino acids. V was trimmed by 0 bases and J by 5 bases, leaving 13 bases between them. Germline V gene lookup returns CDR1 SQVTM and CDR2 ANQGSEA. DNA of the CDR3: TGCAGCGTTGAAGATCTGGGGGCCGGGGAGACCCAGTACTTC. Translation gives CSVEDLGAGETQYF.

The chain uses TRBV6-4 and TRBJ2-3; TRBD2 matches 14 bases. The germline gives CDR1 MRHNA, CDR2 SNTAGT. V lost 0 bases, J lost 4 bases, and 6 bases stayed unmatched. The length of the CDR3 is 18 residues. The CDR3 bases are TGTGCCAGCAGTGACTCGGGACTAGCGGGAGTGAGGGCAGATACGCAGTATTTT. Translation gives CASSDSGLAGVRADTQYF.

The CDR3, as DNA: TGCAGTGCTAGTTTGGCCAGGGGAAGAGGCGAAAAACTGTTTTTT. Translation gives CSASLARGRGEKLFF. The chain employs TRBV20-1 and TRBJ1-4; a possible D gene is TRBD1 (6 bases). V shed 3 bases and J shed 8 bases, with 19 bases lying between them. Germline loops: CDR1 DFQATT, CDR2 SNEGSKA (reference sequence). The CDR3 covers 15 residues.